The 28 T cell receptor beta chains presented below share a single source sample, sequenced in a study of control samples from healthy donors and cancer patients. TCRdb's copy holds only in-frame clones and misses some; the assay was immunoSEQ multiplex PCR. The table has roughly 93,000 clones, about 89% seen once; the top ten hold 9% to 10%. Sequenced: PBMCs. These receptors all stem from a woman in her fifties or sixties with colorectal cancer.

The V and J genes are TRBV5-1 and TRBJ2-3, with TRBD2 matching 7 bases. CDR1 and CDR2 (germline): SGHRS, YFSETQ. Losses at the gene ends were 1 base for V and 4 bases for J; bases not matched to a gene: 3. The CDR3 has 14 residues. This CDR3 reads CASSLTRGADTQYF. Written as DNA, the CDR3 is TGCGCCAGCAGCTTGACTCGGGGGGCAGATACGCAGTATTTT.

The V call is TRBV5-4, the J call TRBJ2-3, with D perhaps matching TRBD1 or TRBD2 (6 bases each). Germline V gene data show CDR1 as SGHNT and CDR2 as YYREEE (reference sequence). The ends were cut back, 0 bases at V and 2 bases at J, with 10 bases in the middle. The CDR3 is made up of 15 amino acids. This chain's CDR3 is CASSLGRGLTDTQYF. The CDR3 DNA is TGTGCCAGCAGCTTGGGCAGGGGACTCACAGATACGCAGTATTTT.

The chain joins TRBV13 to TRBJ1-1, with 7 bases that match TRBD1. The junction had 5 bases not matched to a gene; V was cut back by 5 bases and J by 5 bases. The CDR3 is made up of 13 amino acids. The germline gives CDR1 PRHDT, CDR2 FYEKMQ (reference sequence). CDR3 loop: CASSTGTVTEAFF. The CDR3 bases are TGTGCCAGCAGCACTGGGACAGTAACTGAAGCTTTCTTT.

The chain carries TRBV7-9 and TRBJ2-3; D is undetermined. The CDR3 contains 13 residues. The V gene lost 1 base and the J gene lost 0 bases, with 2 bases spanning the gap. Germline V gene sequence: CDR1 SEHNR, CDR2 FQNEAQ (reference sequence). The chain's CDR3 is CASSLESTDTQYF. The CDR3 DNA reads TGTGCCAGCAGCTTAGAGAGCACAGATACGCAGTATTTT.

V gene TRBV6-5 combines with J gene TRBJ2-7; 10 bases fit TRBD2. The CDR3 loop spans 13 amino acids. With V trimmed by 0 bases and J by 9 bases, 2 bases remained unmatched. Germline V gives CDR1 MNHEY, CDR2 SVGAGI. CDR3 in DNA: TGTGCCAGCAGTTACTCGAGCGGGGGGGTGCAGTACGTC. It yields the protein CASSYSSGGVQYV.

The chain has TRBV3-1 (or the pseudogene TRBV3-2) and TRBJ2-3; no reliable D call. CDR1 and CDR2 (germline): LGHDT, YNNKEL (reference sequence). Trimming left V 1 base short and J 0 bases short, with 8 bases between. CDR3 length: 15 residues. In DNA, the CDR3 is TGTGCCAGCAGCCAAGTACTTTTGAGCACAGATACGCAGTATTTT. Translating it yields CASSQVLLSTDTQYF.

This clone came up a few times. The chain joins TRBV28 to TRBJ1-2; D not certain. The CDR3 extends over 16 amino acids. V shed 6 bases and J shed 3 bases, with 20 bases lying between them. Germline-derived CDR1 and CDR2 are MDHEN and SYDVKM. Written as DNA, the CDR3 is TGTGCCAGCAGCCTGACCGGGATCCAAAGCGACTATGGCTACACCTTC. As protein: CASSLTGIQSDYGYTF.

The rearrangement uses TRBV27 and TRBJ1-2; tentative D call: TRBD1 (5 bases). V was shortened by 2 bases and J by 8 bases, with 21 bases between the two germline ends. The CDR3 is 16 residues long. The germline CDR1 and CDR2 sequences are MNHEY and SMNVEV (reference sequence). The CDR3 DNA is TGTGCCAGCAGTTTAAAGCCTCGGGGCGGGGGAGAAGGCTACACCTTC. Translation: CASSLKPRGGGEGYTF.

This chain joins TRBV6-6 and TRBJ2-1; D possibly corresponds to TRBD2 (5 bases). Germline lookup yields CDR1 MNHNY and CDR2 SVGAGI (reference sequence). CDR3 size: 15 residues. V was trimmed by 5 bases and J by 7 bases, leaving 18 bases between them. CDR3 DNA sequence: TGTGCCAGCAGTGACCTCTTTTCCGGGGATAATGAGCAGTTCTTC. This gives the protein CASSDLFSGDNEQFF.

This clone was recorded a few times. The chain joins TRBV5-1 to TRBJ2-3; D remains unclear. V was pared by 4 bases and J by 1 base, with 7 bases between. The germline V gene has CDR1 SGHRS and CDR2 YFSETQ. The CDR3 loop spans 13 amino acids. CDR3 loop: CASSPPGTDTQYF. The DNA for the CDR3 is TGCGCCAGCAGCCCCCCGGGCACAGATACGCAGTATTTT. The complete variable domain, with remaining parts taken from reference TRBV5-1 and TRBJ2-3, reads KAGVTQTPRYLIKTRGQQVTLSCSPISGHRSVSWYQQTPGQGLQFLFEYFSETQRNKGNFPGRFSGRQFSNSRSEMNVSTLELGDSALYLCASSPPGTDTQYFGPGTRLTVL.

The chain recombines TRBV18 with TRBJ2-2, with D maybe TRBD2 (6 bases). Germline lookup yields CDR1 KGHSH and CDR2 LQKENI. Trimming took 3 bases from V and 0 from J, leaving 11 bases between them. The CDR3 extends over 16 amino acids. The CDR3 coding sequence is TGTGCCAGCTCACCCCTTGGGGGGACGAACACCGGGGAGCTGTTTTTT. This encodes CASSPLGGTNTGELFF.

The rearrangement uses TRBV19 and TRBJ1-5, with 7 bases fitting TRBD1. CDR3 length: 18 residues. Trimming at V came to 1 base and at J to 1 base, leaving 10 bases not matched to a gene. CDR1 and CDR2 from the germline V gene are LNHDA and SQIVND (reference sequence). The CDR3 bases are TGTGCCAGTAGTATAGTACGAGGGGGCGGAGGCAGCAATCAGCCCCAGCATTTT. Amino acid sequence: CASSIVRGGGGSNQPQHF.

V usage is TRBV5-5 and J usage is TRBJ2-7; D might be TRBD2 (6 bases). The CDR3 totals 17 residues. Germline V gives CDR1 SGHKS, CDR2 YYEKEE (reference sequence). V lost 2 bases to trimming and J lost 0 bases, with 18 bases between them. As DNA, the CDR3 is TGTGCCAGCAGCTTACAGGCTAGCGAACTGAGCTCCTACGAGCAGTACGTC. Translation gives CASSLQASELSSYEQYV.

V is TRBV4-1 and J is TRBJ2-5; D is ambiguous. Per germline, CDR1 MGHRA and CDR2 YSYEKL. The germline V and J ends were trimmed by 4 bases and 5 bases, with 14 bases remaining between them. CDR3 length: 14 amino acids. The CDR3 sequence: CASSPRTHSETQYF. The DNA for the CDR3 is TGCGCCAGCAGCCCCCGAACCCACTCGGAGACCCAGTACTTC.

V usage is TRBV14 and J usage is TRBJ2-7; 9 bases are a match to TRBD1. V was pared by 3 bases and J by 2 bases, with 5 bases of the junction left unmatched. The CDR3 loop spans 15 amino acids. Germline values: CDR1 SGHDN, CDR2 FVKESK. Here the CDR3 reads CASSQAGTGTYEQYV. The DNA of the CDR3 is TGTGCCAGCAGCCAGGCCGGGACAGGGACCTACGAGCAGTACGTC.

This chain joins TRBV3-1 (or the pseudogene TRBV3-2) and TRBJ2-2; tentatively, D is TRBD1 (5 bases). The V gene's germline CDR1 is LGHDT and CDR2 YNNKEL (reference sequence). This CDR3 spans 15 amino acids. With 3 bases removed from V and 6 bases from J, the gap between germline ends came to 14 bases. The DNA of the CDR3 is TGTGCCAGCAGCCAGGCAGGGTCTACGGCCGGGGAGCTGTTTTTT. Translated: CASSQAGSTAGELFF.

CDR3 DNA sequence: TGTGCCAGCAGTGAATTGGGCAGGGGGCAAGACACCATATATTTT. Protein sequence: CASSELGRGQDTIYF. The chain is built from TRBV6-1 and TRBJ1-3; 8 bases agree with TRBD1. V trimming: 2 bases; J trimming: 8 bases; junction bases outside the gene matches: 8. The CDR3 extends over 15 amino acids. The germline CDR1 and CDR2 sequences are MNHNS and SASEGT.

This clone showed up just a few times. The chain links TRBV7-9 to TRBJ1-3; possible D gene TRBD1, 5 bases. CDR1 is SEHNR and CDR2 is FQNEAQ in the germline V gene (reference sequence). This CDR3 is built from 14 residues. The V end was cut by 3 bases, the J end by 0 bases, with 6 bases between. CDR3 region: CASSLTASGNTIYF. Written as DNA, the CDR3 is TGTGCCAGCAGCTTGACAGCCTCTGGAAACACCATATATTTT.

The chain uses TRBV5-1 and TRBJ2-6, with D unresolved. CDR1 is SGHRS, CDR2 YFSETQ, per germline. The CDR3 consists of 19 residues. V dropped 3 bases and J dropped 0 bases, with 19 bases sitting between them. The CDR3 nucleotides read TGCGCCAGCAGCTCCTCCGGTGACCCCACCTCCTCTGGGGCCAACGTCCTGACTTTC. It specifies CASSSSGDPTSSGANVLTF.

The chain recombines TRBV7-3 with TRBJ1-6, with 7 bases fitting TRBD1. From germline, CDR1 is SGHTA and CDR2 FQGTGA. CDR3 size: 15 residues. With V trimmed by 0 bases and J by 6 bases, 2 bases remained unmatched. The CDR3 region has the DNA TGTGCCAGCAGCTTAACAGGGGGCATTAATTCACCCCTCCACTTT. Translating gives CASSLTGGINSPLHF. The full variable domain, in which reference TRBV7-3 and TRBJ1-6 provide the parts outside the CDR3, is GAGVSQTPSNKVTEKGKYVELRCDPISGHTALYWYRQSLGQGPEFLIYFQGTGAADDSGLPNDRFFAVRPEGSVSTLKIQRTERGDSAVYLCASSLTGGINSPLHFGNGTRLTVT.

The chain recombines TRBV12-3 or TRBV12-4 with TRBJ1-1; 8 positions match TRBD1. The CDR3 contains 13 residues. J gave up 5 bases and V 6 bases, and 5 bases lay outside the gene matches. The CDR3 DNA reads as TGTGCCAGCAGGGGGACAGGAGGGACTGAAGCTTTCTTT. Translated: CASRGTGGTEAFF.

The chain uses TRBV5-1 and TRBJ1-2, with 7 bases aligning to TRBD1. Looked up from germline, CDR1 is SGHRS and CDR2 is YFSETQ. Trimming at V came to 2 bases and at J to 8 bases, leaving 12 bases not matched to a gene. CDR3 length equals 15 residues. Here the CDR3 DNA reads TGCGCCAGCAGCTTAGACGACAGGGCCTTAGGAGGCTACACCTTC. Translating gives CASSLDDRALGGYTF.

The chain couples TRBV28 to TRBJ2-5, with 8 bases matching TRBD1. Germline V CDR1 and CDR2: MDHEN, SYDVKM. Trimming took 6 bases from V and 2 from J; bases not matched to a gene: 11. The CDR3 is 16 residues long. In DNA form, the CDR3 reads TGTGCCAGCAGCCGCCCCCCGGACAGGGAACAAGAGACCCAGTACTTC. The encoded protein is CASSRPPDREQETQYF.

This clone was seen just once. V and J are TRBV27 and TRBJ1-4, with D possibly TRBD1 on 5 matching bases. Deletions cut 2 bases from V and 10 bases from J, with 20 bases between. The germline V gene has CDR1 MNHEY and CDR2 SMNVEV (reference sequence). CDR3 size: 16 residues. The CDR3 reads CASSLGRAEGTGKLFF. As DNA, the CDR3 is TGTGCCAGCAGTTTAGGCCGGGCAGAAGGGACGGGAAAACTGTTTTTT.

V is TRBV27 and J is TRBJ1-2; D perhaps matches TRBD1 (6 bases). In germline, CDR1 is MNHEY, CDR2 SMNVEV (reference sequence). The CDR3 contains 14 residues. Trimming removed 5 bases from V and 4 bases from J, with 14 bases in between. In nucleotides, the CDR3 is TGTGCCAGCAGTACCCTTGGGGGCTCCTATGGCTACACCTTC. The encoded protein is CASSTLGGSYGYTF.

The V call is TRBV19, the J call TRBJ1-2, with D maybe TRBD1 (5 bases). The germline gives CDR1 LNHDA, CDR2 SQIVND (reference sequence). This CDR3 region has 14 residues. Trimming took off 0 bases at V and 7 bases at J, with 12 bases between the two ends. CDR3 sequence: CASSIDGGSGGYTF. The CDR3 DNA is TGTGCCAGTAGTATAGATGGGGGAAGCGGTGGCTACACCTTC.

The V and J genes are TRBV4-2 and TRBJ2-3, with TRBD2 matching over 7 bases. Germline CDR1 is LGHNA and CDR2 is YNFKEQ. The V and J ends lost 4 bases and 2 bases, in that order; junction bases with no gene match: 3. The CDR3 totals 14 residues. The CDR3 spells CASSPRGDTDTQYF. Here the CDR3 DNA reads TGTGCCAGCAGCCCTCGGGGGGACACAGATACGCAGTATTTT.

This chain connects TRBV10-3 to TRBJ1-2; 7 positions match TRBD1. Germline CDR1 ENHRY, CDR2 SYGVKD. This CDR3 has 16 residues. J was trimmed by 6 bases and V by 4 bases; bases with no gene match: 14. The CDR3 nucleotides are TGTGCCATCAGTGTCCTTCGTGGCAGGGGGGAAGATGGCTACACCTTC. It translates to CAISVLRGRGEDGYTF.